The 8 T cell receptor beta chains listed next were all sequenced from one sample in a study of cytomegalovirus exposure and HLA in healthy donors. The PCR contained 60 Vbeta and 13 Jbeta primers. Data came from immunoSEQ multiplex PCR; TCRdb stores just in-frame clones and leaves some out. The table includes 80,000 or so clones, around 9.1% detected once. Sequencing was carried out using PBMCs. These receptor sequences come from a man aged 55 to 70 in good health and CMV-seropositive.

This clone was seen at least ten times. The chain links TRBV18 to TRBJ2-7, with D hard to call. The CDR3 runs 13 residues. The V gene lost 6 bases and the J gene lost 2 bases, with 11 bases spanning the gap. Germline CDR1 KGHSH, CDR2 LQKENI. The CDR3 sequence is CASSAGEAYEQYV. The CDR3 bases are TGTGCCAGCTCGGCCGGCGAGGCCTACGAGCAGTACGTC.

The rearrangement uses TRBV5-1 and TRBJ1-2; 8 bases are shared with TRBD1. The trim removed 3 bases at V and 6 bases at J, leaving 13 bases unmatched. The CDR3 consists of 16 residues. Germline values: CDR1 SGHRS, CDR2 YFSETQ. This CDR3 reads CASSSNQDRVTNGYTF. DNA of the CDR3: TGCGCCAGCAGCTCAAATCAGGACAGGGTGACGAATGGCTACACCTTC.

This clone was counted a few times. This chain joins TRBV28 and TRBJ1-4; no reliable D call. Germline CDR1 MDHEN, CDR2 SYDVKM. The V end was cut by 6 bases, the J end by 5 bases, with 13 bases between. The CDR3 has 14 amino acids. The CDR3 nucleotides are TGTGCCAGCAGCCCTTCAGGTACCAATGAAAAACTGTTTTTT. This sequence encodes CASSPSGTNEKLFF. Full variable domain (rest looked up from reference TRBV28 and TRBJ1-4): DVKVTQSSRYLVKRTGEKVFLECVQDMDHENMFWYRQDPGLGLRLIYFSYDVKMKEKGDIPEGYSVSREKKERFSLILESASTNQTSMYLCASSPSGTNEKLFFGSGTQLSVL.

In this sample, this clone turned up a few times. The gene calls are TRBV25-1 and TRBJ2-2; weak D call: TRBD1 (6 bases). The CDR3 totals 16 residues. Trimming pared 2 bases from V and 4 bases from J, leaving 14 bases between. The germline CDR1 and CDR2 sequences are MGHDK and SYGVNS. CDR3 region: CASSEPSGVSTGELFF. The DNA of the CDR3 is TGTGCCAGCAGTGAACCATCAGGGGTGAGCACCGGGGAGCTGTTTTTT. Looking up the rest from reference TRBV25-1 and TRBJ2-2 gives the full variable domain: EADIYQTPRYLVIGTGKKITLECSQTMGHDKMYWYQQDPGMELHLIHYSYGVNSTEKGDLSSESTVSRIRTEHFPLTLESARPSHTSQYLCASSEPSGVSTGELFFGEGSRLTVL.

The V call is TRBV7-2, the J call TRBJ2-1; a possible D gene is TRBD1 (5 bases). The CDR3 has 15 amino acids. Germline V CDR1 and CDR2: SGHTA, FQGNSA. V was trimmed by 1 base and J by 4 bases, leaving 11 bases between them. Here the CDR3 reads CASSLGWGAYNEQFF. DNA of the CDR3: TGTGCCAGCAGCTTAGGATGGGGCGCATACAATGAGCAGTTCTTC.

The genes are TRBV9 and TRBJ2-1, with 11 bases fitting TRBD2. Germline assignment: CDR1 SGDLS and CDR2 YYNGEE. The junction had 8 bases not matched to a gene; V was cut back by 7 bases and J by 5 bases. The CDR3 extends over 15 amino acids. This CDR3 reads CASSRLAGLNNEQFF. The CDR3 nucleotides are TGTGCCAGCTCCCGACTAGCGGGATTGAACAATGAGCAGTTCTTC.

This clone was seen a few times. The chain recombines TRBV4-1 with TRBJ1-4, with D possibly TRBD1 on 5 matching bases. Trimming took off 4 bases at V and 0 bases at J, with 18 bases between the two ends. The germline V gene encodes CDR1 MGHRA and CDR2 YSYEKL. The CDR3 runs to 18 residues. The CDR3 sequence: CASSRQPVSLATNEKLFF. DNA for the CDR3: TGCGCCAGCAGCCGACAGCCGGTGTCCCTTGCAACTAATGAAAAACTGTTTTTT.

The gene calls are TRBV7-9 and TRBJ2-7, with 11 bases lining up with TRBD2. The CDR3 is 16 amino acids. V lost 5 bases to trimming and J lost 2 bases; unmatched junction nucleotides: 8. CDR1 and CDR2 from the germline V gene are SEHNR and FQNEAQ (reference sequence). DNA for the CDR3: TGTGCCAGCAGCATCCGGCTGGGACTAGCGGCCTACGAGCAGTACTTC. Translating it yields CASSIRLGLAAYEQYF.